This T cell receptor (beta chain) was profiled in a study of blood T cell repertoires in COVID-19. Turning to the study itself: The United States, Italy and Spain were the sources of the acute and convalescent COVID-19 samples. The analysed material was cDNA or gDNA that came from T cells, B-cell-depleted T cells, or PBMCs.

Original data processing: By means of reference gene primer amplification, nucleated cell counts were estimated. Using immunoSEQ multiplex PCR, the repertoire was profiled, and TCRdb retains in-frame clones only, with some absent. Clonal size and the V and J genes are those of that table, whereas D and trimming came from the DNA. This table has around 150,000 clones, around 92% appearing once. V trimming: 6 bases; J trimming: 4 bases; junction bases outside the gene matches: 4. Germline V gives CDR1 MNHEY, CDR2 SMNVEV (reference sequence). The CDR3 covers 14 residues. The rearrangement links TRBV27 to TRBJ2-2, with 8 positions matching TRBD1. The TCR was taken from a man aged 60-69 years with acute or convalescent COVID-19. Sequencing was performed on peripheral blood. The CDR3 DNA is TGTGCCAGCAGAACAGGGGGAGGCACCGGGGAGCTGTTTTTT. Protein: CASRTGGGTGELFF.